This TCR beta chain was found in a study of cytomegalovirus exposure and HLA in healthy donors. For this clone: Its matching antigen is unknown.

PCR employed 60 Vbeta and 13 Jbeta primers. Using immunoSEQ multiplex PCR, the repertoire was profiled, and TCRdb retains in-frame clones only, with some absent. The sample lists 35,000 to 50,000 clones, 81% occurring once. General study points: A later analysis linked a missense variant in DCLRE1C to the trimming of TCR beta V and J genes. Exclusion as indistinguishable affected some V segments, including TRBV6-2 and TRBV6-3.

Germline V gene data show CDR1 as LGHNA and CDR2 as YSLEER. The V end was cut by 1 base, the J end by 5 bases, with 13 bases between. CDR3 length equals 15 residues. Sequencing input: PBMCs. The source of this sequence is a man in his fifties in good health and CMV-seronegative. The genes are TRBV4-3 and TRBJ2-3; the D gene is possibly TRBD2 (7 bases). CDR3 DNA: TGCGCCAGCAGCCAAGGAGGGGAGGGGGGAGATACGCAGTATTTT. As protein: CASSQGGEGGDTQYF.